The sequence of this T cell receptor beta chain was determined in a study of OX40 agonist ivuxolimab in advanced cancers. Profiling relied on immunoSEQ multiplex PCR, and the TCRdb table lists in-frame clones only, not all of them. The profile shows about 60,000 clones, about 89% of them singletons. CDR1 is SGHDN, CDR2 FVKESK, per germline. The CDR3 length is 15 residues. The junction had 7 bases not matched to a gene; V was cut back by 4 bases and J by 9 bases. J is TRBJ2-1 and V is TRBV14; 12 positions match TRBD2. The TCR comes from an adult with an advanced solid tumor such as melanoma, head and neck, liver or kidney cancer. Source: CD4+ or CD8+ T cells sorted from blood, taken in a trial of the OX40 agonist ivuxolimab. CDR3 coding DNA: TGTGCCAGCAGCCTACTAGCGGGAGGAGGTAGTGAGCAGTTCTTC. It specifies CASSLLAGGGSEQFF.